This TCR beta chain is drawn from a study of blood T cells in healthy people across ages. Study-wide points: A strong correlation was seen between TCR beta diversity and naive T cell percentage. Compared with aged donors, long-lived donors showed fewer expanded clones, suggesting selection. Considered underestimates were the diversity estimates obtained from one million T cells.

Next came a second PCR, run for about 6 to 12 cycles, which used a sample-barcoded 5' primer along with a J-beta primer mix. Each of the samples gave a minimum of 3 million paired-end reads that contained CDR3. TCRdb recomputed calls from the 5' RACE reads with MiXCR, one row per CDR3 protein. Of some 780,000 distinct CDR3 sequences in the sample, roughly three fifths were seen once. Germline V lookup: CDR1 LNHNV, CDR2 YYDKDF (reference sequence). This CDR3 comprises 16 residues. Trimming shortened V by 1 base and J by 4 bases, and 17 bases separated the two germline ends. This clonotype was seen a handful of times. What it recognizes is unknown.

The TCR sequence derives from a man aged 35-49 years in good health. The sequenced sample was blood. The genes are TRBV15 and TRBJ2-7; either TRBD1 or TRBD2 may supply D (5 bases each). CDR3 protein: CATSRGRGIPGYEQYF. The CDR3 DNA is TGTGCCACCAGCAGAGGCCGGGGCATCCCCGGATACGAGCAGTACTTC. The full variable domain, rest sourced from reference TRBV15 and TRBJ2-7, is DAMVIQNPRYQVTQFGKPVTLSCSQTLNHNVMYWYQQKSSQAPKLLFHYYDKDFNNEADTPDNFQSRRPNTSFCFLDIRSPGLGDTAMYLCATSRGRGIPGYEQYFGPGTRLTVT.